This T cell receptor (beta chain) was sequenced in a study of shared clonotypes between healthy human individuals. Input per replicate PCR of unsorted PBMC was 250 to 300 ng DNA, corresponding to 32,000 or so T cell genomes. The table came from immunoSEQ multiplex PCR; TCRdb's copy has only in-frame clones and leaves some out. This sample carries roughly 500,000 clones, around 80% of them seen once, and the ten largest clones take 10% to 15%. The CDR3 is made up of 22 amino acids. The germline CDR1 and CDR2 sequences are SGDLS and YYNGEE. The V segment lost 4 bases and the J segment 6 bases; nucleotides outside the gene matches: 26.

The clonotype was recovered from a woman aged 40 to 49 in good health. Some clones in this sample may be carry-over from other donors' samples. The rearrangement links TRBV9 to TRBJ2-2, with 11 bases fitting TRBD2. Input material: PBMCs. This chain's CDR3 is CASSTRRSSLGFSGRAAGELFF. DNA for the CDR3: TGTGCCAGCAGCACACGTAGGTCTTCGCTGGGCTTTAGCGGGAGGGCCGCCGGGGAGCTGTTTTTT.